The entry below gives a single T cell receptor beta chain sequence along with its context. Its specificity is unknown. The data originate from a study of Tregs in tolerant kidney transplant recipients. Regarding the study as a whole: Biological reproducibility was not directly addressed in this study.

This table comes from immunoSEQ multiplex PCR, and its TCRdb copy is limited to in-frame clones, with some not included. There are about 78,000 clones in the sample; 80% to 95% occur only once, and approximately 0.3% lies in the top ten. Germline CDR1 is LNHDA and CDR2 is SQIVND (reference sequence). The V and J ends lost 7 bases and 0 bases respectively, with 10 bases between them. The CDR3 has 15 residues. The chain is built from TRBV19 and TRBJ1-6; unclear D gene. The input for sequencing was Tregs from blood, taken before the transplant. The TCR sequence derives from a human donor who received a combined kidney and bone marrow transplant. CDR3 loop: CASTVQSSYNSPLHF. The CDR3 DNA reads as TGTGCCAGTACCGTACAAAGCTCCTATAATTCACCCCTCCACTTT.